A selection of T cell receptor beta chains follows, all from one sample in a study of cytomegalovirus exposure and HLA in healthy donors. TCRdb's copy holds only in-frame clones and misses some; the assay was immunoSEQ multiplex PCR. The repertoire has tens of thousands of clones, around 90% of them found once; the top ten carry approximately 8%. Input material: PBMCs. Every receptor here comes from a woman in her thirties or forties in good health and CMV-seropositive. The CDR3 runs from the conserved cysteine through the conserved F or W. D genes are given only for firm matches. Size is stated for part of the rows, as once, few or many counts, or as a class when the clone is expanded.

>TRBV21-1|TRBJ2-7|.|.
TGTGCCGCAAGGGGTTTAGCGGTTCAGCAGTACTTC
CAARGLAVQQYF
>TRBV7-9|TRBJ2-3|TRBD2|.
TGTGCCAGCAGCTTTAAAGCGGGAGGTACGCAGTATTTT
CASSFKAGGTQYF
>TRBV29-1|TRBJ2-1|TRBD1|.
TGCAGCGTTGCAACAGGGGGCGGTGAGCAGTTCTTC
CSVATGGGEQFF
>TRBV5-4|TRBJ2-1|.|.
TGTGCCAGCAGCTTGGGAGGTAGTGTCGTTGAGCAGTTCTTC
CASSLGGSVVEQFF
>TRBV15|TRBJ2-5|TRBD2|.
TGTGCCACCAGCAGAGATTGGGGACTAGAAGAGACCCAGTACTTC
CATSRDWGLEETQYF
>TRBV11-3|TRBJ1-1|.|.
TGTGCCAGCAGCTTCGGGAACACTGAAGCTTTCTTT
CASSFGNTEAFF
>TRBV1|TRBJ2-7|.|once
TGCACCAGCAGCCAAGATGTGGAGCGGGAGTTGCGCGAGCAGTACTTC
CTSSQDVERELREQYF
>TRBV14|TRBJ1-1|.|.
TGTGCCAGCAGCCAAGAGACTCGTTGGTCAGCGCGAACCCCCGACACTGAAGCTTTCTTT
CASSQETRWSARTPDTEAFF
>TRBV12-5|TRBJ2-7|TRBD1|.
TGTGCTAGTGGTTTGGCCCACACCGCGGGACAGGGCGCGTACTACGAGCAGTACTTC
CASGLAHTAGQGAYYEQYF
>TRBV28|TRBJ2-7|TRBD2|.
TGTGCCAGCAGCCAACTCAGCGGGAGGGATCCCGAGCAGTACTTC
CASSQLSGRDPEQYF
>TRBV6-5|TRBJ1-1|.|.
TGTGCCAGCATCCGGGGGTGGAGCACTGAAGCTTTCTTT
CASIRGWSTEAFF
>TRBV29-1|TRBJ1-1|TRBD1|.
TGCAGCGATACTGGACAGGGAAGCGTTTACTCTGAAGCTTTCTTT
CSDTGQGSVYSEAFF
>TRBV27|TRBJ2-3|.|.
TGTGCCAGCACGCCACGGTGGTCCACAGATACGCAGTATTTT
CASTPRWSTDTQYF
>TRBV25-1|TRBJ1-2|.|.
TGTGCCAGCAGCAACCTCGGACAGACGGTTCTATATGGCTACACCTTC
CASSNLGQTVLYGYTF
>TRBV25-1|TRBJ1-6|.|.
TGTGCCAGCAGTCCTTTGGGGAGGGGAGACTACGATTCACCCCTCCACTTT
CASSPLGRGDYDSPLHF
>TRBV2|TRBJ1-6|.|few
TGTGCCAGCAGCTTAACAAATACACCCCTCCACTTT
CASSLTNTPLHF
>TRBV27|TRBJ2-1|.|.
TGTGCCAGCAGTTTATCCGACTGGGGGGAAAATGAGCAGTTCTTC
CASSLSDWGENEQFF
>TRBV5-4|TRBJ2-5|TRBD1|.
TGTGCCAGCAGACCTCAATCAGGGGGAGAGACCCAGTACTTC
CASRPQSGGETQYF
>TRBV14|TRBJ1-2|.|.
TGTGCCAGCAGCCAAGTCACACACAGTAACTATGGCTACACCTTC
CASSQVTHSNYGYTF
>TRBV19|TRBJ2-6|TRBD1|.
TGTGCAAGTGCCACTCAACCCATACAGGGGAAATGGTCTGGGGCCAACGTCCTGACTTTC
CASATQPIQGKWSGANVLTF
>TRBV5-5|TRBJ1-2|.|.
TGTGCCAGCAGCTCGGAGGTCCCTTGGGGCTACACCTTC
CASSSEVPWGYTF
>TRBV20-1|TRBJ2-7|.|.
TGCAGTGCTAGATCTTTCTACGAGCAGTACTTC
CSARSFYEQYF
>TRBV5-1|TRBJ2-3|TRBD2|.
TGCGCCAGCAGCTCCGGACTAGCGGGGGGGTTAACTCACACAGATACGCAGTATTTT
CASSSGLAGGLTHTDTQYF
>TRBV5-6|TRBJ2-2|.|.
TGTGCCAGCAGCCCGACGTTGACGCAGGTTGGAACCGGGGAGCTGTTTTTT
CASSPTLTQVGTGELFF
>TRBV27|TRBJ2-4|TRBD1|.
TGTGCCAGCAGTGGGGGACAGGGGTGGAACATTCAGTACTTC
CASSGGQGWNIQYF
>TRBV11-2|TRBJ2-7|.|.
TGTGCCAGCAGCCAAGCGGTCGAGCAGTACTTC
CASSQAVEQYF
>TRBV19|TRBJ2-7|TRBD1|.
TGTGCCACCTCCGGGACAGGGTTCTACGAGCAGTACTTC
CATSGTGFYEQYF
>TRBV10-3|TRBJ1-1|TRBD1|.
TGTGCCATTAGCGGACAGGGGGGCATGAACACTGAAGCTTTCTTT
CAISGQGGMNTEAFF
>TRBV7-9|TRBJ2-7|.|.
TGTGCCAGCAGCTTAGCCTCCGGGGGTGTTAGCTCCTACGAGCAGTACTTC
CASSLASGGVSSYEQYF
>TRBV2|TRBJ1-1|.|.
TGTGCCAGTCGACAGACTGAAGCTTTCTTT
CASRQTEAFF
>TRBV5-1|TRBJ1-3|.|.
TGCGCCAGCAGCTTGACTCAGGGCTCGGCTGGAAACACCATATATTTT
CASSLTQGSAGNTIYF
>TRBV28|TRBJ1-2|TRBD1|.
TGTGCCAGCAGCATAGGACAGGGAGTCGGCTACACCTTC
CASSIGQGVGYTF
>TRBV7-6|TRBJ2-5|TRBD1|.
TGTGCCAGCAGCTTAGTGATAGCTGGGACAGGGAGAGAGACCCAGTACTTC
CASSLVIAGTGRETQYF
>TRBV9|TRBJ2-2|TRBD1|.
TGTGCCAGCAGCGTAGTAGTAGGACAGGGTATCCGGGACACCGGGGAGCTGTTTTTT
CASSVVVGQGIRDTGELFF
>TRBV2|TRBJ1-4|.|once
TGTGCCAGCAGTGACCAGTCTCAAGCAACTAATGAAAAACTGTTTTTT
CASSDQSQATNEKLFF
>TRBV14|TRBJ2-5|.|.
TGTGCCAGCAGCCAAAACAGGGCTCAAGAGACCCAGTACTTC
CASSQNRAQETQYF
>TRBV15|TRBJ1-1|.|.
TGTGCCACCAGTTGGGACTCCCTGGCGATGAACACTGAAGCTTTCTTT
CATSWDSLAMNTEAFF
>TRBV5-8|TRBJ2-4|.|.
TGTGCCAGCAGCTTGGGGGGCAACATTCAGTACTTC
CASSLGGNIQYF
>TRBV7-9|TRBJ1-1|.|once
TGTGCCAGCAGCTTACTTCAGACGCGGGCTGAAGCTTTCTTT
CASSLLQTRAEAFF
>TRBV11-2|TRBJ2-7|.|.
TGTGCCAGCAGCTTGAGGTTAACGCAGCAGTACTTC
CASSLRLTQQYF